This T cell receptor beta chain is drawn from a study of patients and donors after allogeneic stem cell transplantation. TCRdb re-called the RT-PCR reads with MiXCR, one entry per CDR3 protein. The sample comprises about 410,000 distinct CDR3 sequences, roughly 17% of which are singletons, and roughly 7.2% rests with the top ten. Germline V gives CDR1 KGHDR, CDR2 SFDVKD. This CDR3 contains 14 residues. V lost 5 bases and J lost 8; bases outside the gene matches: 8. The material sequenced was blood, either unsorted or a sorted T cell fraction (not recorded which). The V and J genes are TRBV24-1 and TRBJ2-1, with TRBD2 matching 7 bases. This TCR was sampled from a human donor who was either an allogeneic HSCT recipient or a stem cell or donor lymphocyte infusion donor (not recorded which). It is not recorded whose cells these are; they may come from a transplant donor. CDR3 in amino acids: CATSGRAGEHEQFF. The CDR3 DNA reads TGTGCCACCAGTGGTAGGGCGGGGGAGCATGAGCAGTTCTTC.